The entry that follows covers one T cell receptor (beta chain) sequence. Antigen specificity is unknown. One junction end disagrees with the germline gene, perhaps due to a read error. This sample is part of a study of tumor-infiltrating lymphocytes in primary liver carcinoma. Study at large: Patients, male and female, were 30 to 69 years old. Stage T1-T3 N0M0 tumors measured about 4.2 to 10 cm at most.

CDR3 length: 14 amino acids. Per germline, CDR1 MGHRA and CDR2 YSYEKL. From unsorted bulk tissue weighing roughly 17-34 mg, DNA and RNA were co-extracted. Surgeons treated the primary liver carcinoma of the patients by surgical resection. Study conclusions and caveats: Less overlap was seen in tumor-adjacent and tumor-blood pairs than in tumor region pairs.

Total RNA amounting to approximately 460 ng was the source from which TCR beta cDNA was made with a constant-region primer. Three nested multiplex PCR rounds, a slightly modified ARM-PCR, produced the libraries for TCR beta. It was with TRBV1-TRBV30 forward primers and a C-beta reverse primer that the first two PCR rounds were run, at approximately 10 cycles each. TCRdb analysed the multiplex PCR reads with MiXCR anew, one entry per CDR3 protein. The repertoire holds 90,000 to 100,000 distinct CDR3 sequences, with around three quarters as singletons. The J gene is TRBJ2-7, the V gene TRBV4-1; possible D gene TRBD2, 5 bases. This sequence was found in a woman aged 55-70 years with primary liver carcinoma and hepatitis B virus infection. Sequenced material: liver tumor tissue from sampling region 5. Subset defined: tumor region T5, tumor centre. CDR3 loop: CASSPAVRVYKQYF. In nucleotides, the CDR3 is TGCGCCAGCAGCCCCGCGGTGAGGGTCTACAAGCAGTACTTC.